This T cell receptor beta chain comes out of a study of blood T cell repertoires in COVID-19. Study context: Spain, Italy and the United States supplied samples that represented acute and convalescent COVID-19. Sources were T cells, B-cell-depleted T cells, or PBMCs; the material itself was cDNA or gDNA.

Per the original data handling: Amplification with reference gene primers provided the estimates of nucleated cell counts. Profiling relied on immunoSEQ multiplex PCR, and the TCRdb table lists in-frame clones only, not all of them. V and J calls and clone size follow that table, whereas D and trimming were derived from the DNA. This table holds around 130,000 clones, 65% to 90% found once. CDR3 length: 14 amino acids. The V gene lost 11 bases and the J gene lost 5 bases, with 21 bases spanning the gap. Germline values: CDR1 SNHLY, CDR2 FYNNEI. This sequence was found in a human donor in a cohort sampled during active COVID-19. The chain joins TRBV2 to TRBJ2-5; tentatively, D is TRBD1 (6 bases). Sequenced: peripheral blood. The CDR3, as DNA: TGTGCCGGGACGCTCCGGGACACATCGGAGACCCAGTACTTC. It codes for CAGTLRDTSETQYF.